The entry below describes one T cell receptor beta chain. TCRdb's copy holds only in-frame clones and misses some; the assay was immunoSEQ multiplex PCR. Counted here are over 2 million clones, about 90% occurring once; the ten biggest clones make up 0.3% to 0.45%. These data come from a study of shared clonotypes between healthy human individuals. CDR1 is SGHRS and CDR2 is YFSETQ in the germline V gene. The V end lost 4 bases, the J end lost 4 bases, and 18 bases lay between the germline ends. This CDR3 contains 16 residues. Sequenced material: naive CD4+ T cells from PBMCs. The subset: CD45RA+ positively selected. The source is a man younger than 35 in good health. Some clones in this sample may be carry-over from other donors' samples. The chain links TRBV5-1 to TRBJ2-1; tentatively, D is TRBD1 (6 bases). The CDR3 sequence: CASSGIQGDSYNEQFF. In DNA form, the CDR3 reads TGCGCCAGCAGCGGTATACAGGGAGATTCGTACAATGAGCAGTTCTTC.